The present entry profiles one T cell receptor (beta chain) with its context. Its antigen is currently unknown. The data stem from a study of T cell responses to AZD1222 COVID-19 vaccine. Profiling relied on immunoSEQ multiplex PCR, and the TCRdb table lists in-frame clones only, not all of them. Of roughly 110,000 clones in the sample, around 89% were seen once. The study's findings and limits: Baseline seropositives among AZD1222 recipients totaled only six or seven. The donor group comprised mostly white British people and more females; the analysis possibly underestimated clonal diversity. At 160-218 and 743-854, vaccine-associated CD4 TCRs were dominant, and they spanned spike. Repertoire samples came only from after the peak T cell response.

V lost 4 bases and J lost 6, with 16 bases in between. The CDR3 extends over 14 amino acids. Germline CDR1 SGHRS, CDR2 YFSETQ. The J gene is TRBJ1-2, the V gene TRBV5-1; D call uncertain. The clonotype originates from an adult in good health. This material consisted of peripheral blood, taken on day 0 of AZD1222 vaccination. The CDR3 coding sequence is TGCGCCAGCAGCCAGGACCAGGCGCTTGATGGCTACACCTTC. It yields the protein CASSQDQALDGYTF.